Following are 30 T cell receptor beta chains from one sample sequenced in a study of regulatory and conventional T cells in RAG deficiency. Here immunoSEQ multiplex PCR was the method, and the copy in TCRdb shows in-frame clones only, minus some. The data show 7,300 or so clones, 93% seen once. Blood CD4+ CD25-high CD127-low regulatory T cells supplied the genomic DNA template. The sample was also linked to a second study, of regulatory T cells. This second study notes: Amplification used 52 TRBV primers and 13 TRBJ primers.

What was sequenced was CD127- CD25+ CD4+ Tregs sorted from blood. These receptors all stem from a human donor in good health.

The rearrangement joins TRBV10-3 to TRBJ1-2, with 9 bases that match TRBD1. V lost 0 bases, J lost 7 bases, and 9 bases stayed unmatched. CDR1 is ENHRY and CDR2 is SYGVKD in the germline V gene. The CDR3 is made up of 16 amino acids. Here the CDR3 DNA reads TGTGCCATCAGTGAGTCGACAGGGGGAGTATTGCGTGGCTACACCTTC. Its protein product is CAISESTGGVLRGYTF.

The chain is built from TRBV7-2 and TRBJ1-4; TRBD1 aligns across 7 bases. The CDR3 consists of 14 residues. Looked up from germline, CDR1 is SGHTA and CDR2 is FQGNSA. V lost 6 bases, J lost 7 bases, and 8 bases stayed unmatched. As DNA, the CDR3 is TGTGCCAGCAGTTTTCAGGGGGGTAGTGAAAAACTGTTTTTT. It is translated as CASSFQGGSEKLFF.

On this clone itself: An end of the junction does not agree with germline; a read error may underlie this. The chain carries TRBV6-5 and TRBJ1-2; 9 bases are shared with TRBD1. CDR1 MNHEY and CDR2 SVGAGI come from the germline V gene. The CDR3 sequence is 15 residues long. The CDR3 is CASRYSQGAAYGYTF. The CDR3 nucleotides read TGTGCCAGCAGATACTCACAGGGGGCCGCCTATGGCTACACCTTC.

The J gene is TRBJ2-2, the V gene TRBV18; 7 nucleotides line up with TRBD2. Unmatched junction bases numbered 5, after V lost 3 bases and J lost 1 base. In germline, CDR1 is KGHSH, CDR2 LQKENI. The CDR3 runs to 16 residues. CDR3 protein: CASSPGLLKNTGELFF. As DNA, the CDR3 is TGTGCCAGCTCACCGGGACTACTGAAGAACACCGGGGAGCTGTTTTTT.

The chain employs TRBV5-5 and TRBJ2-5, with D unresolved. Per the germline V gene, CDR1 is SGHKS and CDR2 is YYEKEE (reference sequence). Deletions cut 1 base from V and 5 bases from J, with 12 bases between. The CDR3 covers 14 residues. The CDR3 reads CASSLYPGWETQYF. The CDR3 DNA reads TGTGCCAGCAGCTTGTACCCCGGGTGGGAGACCCAGTACTTC.

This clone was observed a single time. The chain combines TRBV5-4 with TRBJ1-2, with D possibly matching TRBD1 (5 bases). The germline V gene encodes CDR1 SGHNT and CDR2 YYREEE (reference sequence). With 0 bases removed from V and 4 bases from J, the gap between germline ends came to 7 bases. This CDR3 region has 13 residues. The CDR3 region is CASSLVQGYGYTF. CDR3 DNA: TGTGCCAGCAGCTTGGTTCAGGGCTATGGCTACACCTTC.

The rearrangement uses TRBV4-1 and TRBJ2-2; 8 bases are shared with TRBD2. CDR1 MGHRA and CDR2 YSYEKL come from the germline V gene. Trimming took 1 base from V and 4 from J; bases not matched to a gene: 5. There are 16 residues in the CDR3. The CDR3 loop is CASSQVRLATTGELFF. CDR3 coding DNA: TGCGCCAGCAGCCAAGTTAGACTAGCGACCACCGGGGAGCTGTTTTTT.

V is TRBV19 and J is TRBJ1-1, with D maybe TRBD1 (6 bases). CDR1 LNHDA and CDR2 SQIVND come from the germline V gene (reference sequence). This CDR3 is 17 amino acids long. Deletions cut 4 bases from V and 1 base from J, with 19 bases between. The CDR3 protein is CASSKKGKGVRNTEAFF. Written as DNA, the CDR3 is TGTGCCAGTAGTAAGAAGGGGAAGGGGGTGAGGAACACTGAAGCTTTCTTT.

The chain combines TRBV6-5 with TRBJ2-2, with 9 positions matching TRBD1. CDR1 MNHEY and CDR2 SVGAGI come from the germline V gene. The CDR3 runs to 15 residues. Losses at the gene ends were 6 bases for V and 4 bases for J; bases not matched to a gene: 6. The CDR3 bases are TGTGCCAGCAGCCCCGGGACAGGGCCCACCGGGGAGCTGTTTTTT. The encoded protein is CASSPGTGPTGELFF.

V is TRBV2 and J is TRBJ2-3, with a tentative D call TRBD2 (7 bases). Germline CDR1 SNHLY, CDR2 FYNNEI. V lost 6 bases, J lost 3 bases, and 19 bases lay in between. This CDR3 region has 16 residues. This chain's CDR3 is CASRPPGGRSTDTQYF. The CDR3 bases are TGTGCCAGCAGACCGCCCGGGGGGCGCTCGACAGATACGCAGTATTTT.

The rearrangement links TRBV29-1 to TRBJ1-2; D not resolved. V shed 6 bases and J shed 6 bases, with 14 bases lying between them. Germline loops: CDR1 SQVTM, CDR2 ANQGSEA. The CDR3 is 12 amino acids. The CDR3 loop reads CSVAGLRDGYTF. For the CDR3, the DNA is TGCAGCGTGGCAGGCCTCAGAGATGGCTACACCTTC.

CDR3 bases: TGTGCCAGCGACAGGGGGCCCAATGAGCAGTTCTTC. Amino acid sequence: CASDRGPNEQFF. This chain uses TRBV30 with TRBJ2-1; 10 nucleotides line up with TRBD1. The CDR3 runs 12 residues. V lost 8 bases, J lost 6 bases, and 4 bases stayed unmatched. Germline V gene sequence: CDR1 GTSNPN, CDR2 SVGIG (reference sequence). The complete variable domain, with remaining parts taken from reference TRBV30 and TRBJ2-1, reads SQTIHQWPATLVQPVGSPLSLECTVEGTSNPNLYWYRQAAGRGLQLLFYSVGIGQISSEVPQNLSASRPQDRQFILSSKKLLLSDSGFYLCASDRGPNEQFFGPGTRLTVL.

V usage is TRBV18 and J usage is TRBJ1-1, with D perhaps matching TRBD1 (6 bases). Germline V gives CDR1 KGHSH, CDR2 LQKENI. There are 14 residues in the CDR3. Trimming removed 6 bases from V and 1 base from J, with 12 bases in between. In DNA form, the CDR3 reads TGTGCCAGCTCCCGAGACAGGTCGAACACTGAAGCTTTCTTT. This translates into CASSRDRSNTEAFF. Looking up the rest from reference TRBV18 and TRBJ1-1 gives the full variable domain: NAGVMQNPRHLVRRRGQEARLRCSPMKGHSHVYWYRQLPEEGLKFMVYLQKENIIDESGMPKERFSAEFPKEGPSILRIQQVVRGDSAAYFCASSRDRSNTEAFFGQGTRLTVV.

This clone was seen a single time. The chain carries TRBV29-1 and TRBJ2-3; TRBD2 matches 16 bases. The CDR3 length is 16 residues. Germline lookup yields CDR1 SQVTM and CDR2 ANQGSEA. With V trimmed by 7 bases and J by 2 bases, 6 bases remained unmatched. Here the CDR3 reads CSGEGLAGGPTDTQYF. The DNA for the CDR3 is TGCAGCGGAGAGGGACTAGCGGGGGGGCCCACAGATACGCAGTATTTT.

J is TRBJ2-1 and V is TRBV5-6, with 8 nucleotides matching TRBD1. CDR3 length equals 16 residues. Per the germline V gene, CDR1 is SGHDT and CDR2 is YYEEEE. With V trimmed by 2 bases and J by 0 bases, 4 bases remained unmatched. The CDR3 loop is CASSFGTGSSYNEQFF. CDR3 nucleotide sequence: TGTGCCAGCAGCTTTGGGACAGGTAGCTCCTACAATGAGCAGTTCTTC.

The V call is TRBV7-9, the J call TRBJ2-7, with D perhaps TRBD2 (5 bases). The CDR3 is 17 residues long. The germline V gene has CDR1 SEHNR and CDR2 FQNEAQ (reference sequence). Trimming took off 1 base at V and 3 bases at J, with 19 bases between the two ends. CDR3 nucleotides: TGTGCCAGCAGCTTAGGGACTGGCGGAGGAGCCCTCTACGAGCAGTACTTC. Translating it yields CASSLGTGGGALYEQYF.

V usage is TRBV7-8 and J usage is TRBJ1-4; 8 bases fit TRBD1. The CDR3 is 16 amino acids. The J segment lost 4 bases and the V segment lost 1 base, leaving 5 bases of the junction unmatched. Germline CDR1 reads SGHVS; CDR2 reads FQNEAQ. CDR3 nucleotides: TGTGCCAGCAGCTTAGTTCAGGGGGCGGATAATGAAAAACTGTTTTTT. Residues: CASSLVQGADNEKLFF.

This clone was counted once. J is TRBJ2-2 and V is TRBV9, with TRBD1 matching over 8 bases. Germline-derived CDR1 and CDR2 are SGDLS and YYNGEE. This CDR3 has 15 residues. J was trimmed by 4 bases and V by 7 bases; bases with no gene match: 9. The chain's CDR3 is CASGGAGQVTGELFF. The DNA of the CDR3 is TGTGCCAGCGGGGGTGCGGGACAGGTCACCGGGGAGCTGTTTTTT.

DNA for the CDR3: TGTGCCAGCAGTTACTTGGACAGGGGTGACGAGCAGTACTTC. It specifies CASSYLDRGDEQYF. The gene calls are TRBV6-6 and TRBJ2-7; TRBD1 matches at 9 bases. The CDR3 runs to 14 residues. Germline-derived CDR1 and CDR2 are MNHNY and SVGAGI (reference sequence). V dropped 1 base and J dropped 5; count of bases not matched to a gene: 3.

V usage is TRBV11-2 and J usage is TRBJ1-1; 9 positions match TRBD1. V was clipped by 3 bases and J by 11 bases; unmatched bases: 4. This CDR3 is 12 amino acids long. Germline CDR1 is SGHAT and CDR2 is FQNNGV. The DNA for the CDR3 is TGTGCCAGCAGCTTCCGGACAGGGGCGGCTTTCTTT. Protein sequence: CASSFRTGAAFF.

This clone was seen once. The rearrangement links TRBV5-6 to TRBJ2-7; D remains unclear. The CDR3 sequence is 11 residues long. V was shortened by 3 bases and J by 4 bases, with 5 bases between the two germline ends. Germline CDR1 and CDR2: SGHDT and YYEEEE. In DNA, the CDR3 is TGTGCCAGCAGCTCTAGATACGAGCAGTACTTC. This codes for CASSSRYEQYF.

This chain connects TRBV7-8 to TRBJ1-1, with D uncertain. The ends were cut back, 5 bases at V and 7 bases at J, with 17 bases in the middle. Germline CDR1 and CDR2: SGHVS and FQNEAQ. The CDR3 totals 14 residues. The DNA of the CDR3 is TGTGCCAGCAGCCCCCTCGGGGTAGGGATTGAAGCTTTCTTT. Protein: CASSPLGVGIEAFF.

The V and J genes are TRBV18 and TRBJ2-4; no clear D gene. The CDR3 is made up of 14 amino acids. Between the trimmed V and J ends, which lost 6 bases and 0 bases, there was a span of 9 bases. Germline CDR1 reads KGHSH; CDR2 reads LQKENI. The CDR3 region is CASSSSLAKNIQYF. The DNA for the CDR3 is TGTGCCAGCTCGTCGTCCTTAGCCAAAAACATTCAGTACTTC. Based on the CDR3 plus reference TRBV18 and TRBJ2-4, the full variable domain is NAGVMQNPRHLVRRRGQEARLRCSPMKGHSHVYWYRQLPEEGLKFMVYLQKENIIDESGMPKERFSAEFPKEGPSILRIQQVVRGDSAAYFCASSSSLAKNIQYFGAGTRLSVL.

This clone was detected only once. CDR3 in DNA: TGTGCCAGCAGCTTATTATCAGGGGAGACCCAGTACTTC. Encoded protein: CASSLLSGETQYF. The chain recombines TRBV7-9 with TRBJ2-5; a possible D gene is TRBD1 (5 bases). The CDR3 totals 13 residues. CDR1 and CDR2 (germline): SEHNR, FQNEAQ (reference sequence). Between the trimmed V and J ends, which lost 2 bases and 5 bases, there was a span of 9 bases.

CDR3 in amino acids: CASSLQGGSYGYTF. In DNA form, the CDR3 reads TGTGCCAGCAGCTTACAGGGGGGGAGCTATGGCTACACCTTC. This sequence joins TRBV5-6 and TRBJ1-2; the match to TRBD1 covers 8 bases. The V segment lost 2 bases and the J segment 4 bases; nucleotides outside the gene matches: 4. The CDR3 length is 14 residues. In germline, CDR1 is SGHDT, CDR2 YYEEEE.

The CDR3, as DNA: TGTGCCAGCAGCCAACGGACAGGGCCGAACTATGGCTACACCTTC. Amino acids: CASSQRTGPNYGYTF. The chain is built from TRBV6-1 and TRBJ1-2, with TRBD1 matching 8 bases. The ends lost 6 bases at V and 2 bases at J; junction bases unmatched: 8. In germline, CDR1 is MNHNS, CDR2 SASEGT. This CDR3 comprises 15 residues.

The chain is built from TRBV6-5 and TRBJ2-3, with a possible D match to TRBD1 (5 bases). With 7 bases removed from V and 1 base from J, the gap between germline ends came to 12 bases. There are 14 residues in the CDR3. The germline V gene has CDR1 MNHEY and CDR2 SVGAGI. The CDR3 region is CASKGNGGTDTQYF. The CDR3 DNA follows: TGTGCCAGCAAGGGGAACGGTGGCACAGATACGCAGTATTTT.

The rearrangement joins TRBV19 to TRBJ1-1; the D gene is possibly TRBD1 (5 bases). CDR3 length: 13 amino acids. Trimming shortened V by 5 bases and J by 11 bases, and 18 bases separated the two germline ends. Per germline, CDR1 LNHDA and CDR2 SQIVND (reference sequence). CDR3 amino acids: CASSHFDSHGAFF. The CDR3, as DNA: TGTGCCAGTAGTCACTTCGACAGCCACGGGGCTTTCTTT.

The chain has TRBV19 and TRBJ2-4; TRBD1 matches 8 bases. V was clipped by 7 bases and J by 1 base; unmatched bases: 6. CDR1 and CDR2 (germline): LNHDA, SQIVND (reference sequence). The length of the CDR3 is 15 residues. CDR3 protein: CASTDRDRAKNIQYF. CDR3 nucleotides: TGTGCCAGTACCGACCGGGACAGGGCCAAAAACATTCAGTACTTC.

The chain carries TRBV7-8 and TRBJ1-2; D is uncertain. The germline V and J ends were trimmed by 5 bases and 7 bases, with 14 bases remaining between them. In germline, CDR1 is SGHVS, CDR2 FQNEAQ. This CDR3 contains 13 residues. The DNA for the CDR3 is TGTGCCAGCAGCCCCCCCAGGCGGGCTGGCTACACCTTC. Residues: CASSPPRRAGYTF.